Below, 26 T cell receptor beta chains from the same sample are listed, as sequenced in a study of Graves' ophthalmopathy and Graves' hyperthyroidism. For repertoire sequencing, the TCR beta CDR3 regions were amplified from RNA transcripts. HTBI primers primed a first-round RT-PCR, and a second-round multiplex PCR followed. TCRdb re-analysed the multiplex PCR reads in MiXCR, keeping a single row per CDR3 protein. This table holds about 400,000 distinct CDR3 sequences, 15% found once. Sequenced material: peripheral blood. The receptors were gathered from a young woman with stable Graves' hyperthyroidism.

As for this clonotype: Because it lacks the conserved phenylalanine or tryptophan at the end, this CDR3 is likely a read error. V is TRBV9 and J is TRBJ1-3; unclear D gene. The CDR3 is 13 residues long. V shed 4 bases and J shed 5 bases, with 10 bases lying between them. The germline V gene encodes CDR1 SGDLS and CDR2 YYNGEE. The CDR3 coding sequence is TGTGCCAGCAGCTCGCTCCTACGAAACACCATATATGTT. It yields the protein CASSSLLRNTIYV.

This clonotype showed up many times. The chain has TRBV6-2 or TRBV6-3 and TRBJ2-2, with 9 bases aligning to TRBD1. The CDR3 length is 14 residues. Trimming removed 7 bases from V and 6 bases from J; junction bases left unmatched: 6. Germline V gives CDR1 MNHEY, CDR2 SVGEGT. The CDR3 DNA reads TGTGCCAGCACCCGGACAGGGGTGGCCGGGGAGCTGTTTTTT. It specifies CASTRTGVAGELFF.

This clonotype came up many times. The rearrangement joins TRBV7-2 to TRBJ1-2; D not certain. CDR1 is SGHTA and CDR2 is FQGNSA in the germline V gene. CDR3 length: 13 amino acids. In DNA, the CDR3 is TGTGCTACCTTGAACAACGCCACCTATGGCTACACCTTC. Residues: CATLNNATYGYTF.

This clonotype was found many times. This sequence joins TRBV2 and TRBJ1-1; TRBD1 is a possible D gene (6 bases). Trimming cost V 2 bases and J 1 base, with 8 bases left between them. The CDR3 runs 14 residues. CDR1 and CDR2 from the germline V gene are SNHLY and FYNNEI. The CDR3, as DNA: TGTGCCAGCAGTGAATGGACAGAGAACACTGAAGCTTTCTTT. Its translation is CASSEWTENTEAFF.

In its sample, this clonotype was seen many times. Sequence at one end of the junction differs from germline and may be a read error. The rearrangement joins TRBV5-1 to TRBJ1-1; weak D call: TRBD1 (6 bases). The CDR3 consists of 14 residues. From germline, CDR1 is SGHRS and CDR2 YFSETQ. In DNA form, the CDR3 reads TGTGCCAGCAGTTCAGGGGTCGGGAACACTGAAGCTTTCTTT. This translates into CASSSGVGNTEAFF.

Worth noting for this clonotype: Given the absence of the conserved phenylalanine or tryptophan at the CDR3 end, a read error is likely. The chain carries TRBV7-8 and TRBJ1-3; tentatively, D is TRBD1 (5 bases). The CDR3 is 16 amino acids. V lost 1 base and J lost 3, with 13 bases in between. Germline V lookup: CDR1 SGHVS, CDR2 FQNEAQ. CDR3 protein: CASSLGGVVSGNTIYL. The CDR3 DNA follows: TGTGCCAGCAGCTTAGGGGGGGTTGTGAGTGGAAACACCATATATTTG.

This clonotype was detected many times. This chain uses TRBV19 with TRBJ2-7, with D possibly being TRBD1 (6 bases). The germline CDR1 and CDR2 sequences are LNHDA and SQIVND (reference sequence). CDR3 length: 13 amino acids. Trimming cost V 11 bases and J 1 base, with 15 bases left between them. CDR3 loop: CAGYRQDSYEQYF. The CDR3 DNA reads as TGTGCCGGATATCGACAGGATTCCTACGAGCAGTACTTC. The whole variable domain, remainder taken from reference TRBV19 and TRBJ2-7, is DGGITQSPKYLFRKEGQNVTLSCEQNLNHDAMYWYRQDPGQGLRLIYYSQIVNDFQKGDIAEGYSVSREKKESFPLTVTSAQKNPTAFYLCAGYRQDSYEQYFGPGTRLTVT.

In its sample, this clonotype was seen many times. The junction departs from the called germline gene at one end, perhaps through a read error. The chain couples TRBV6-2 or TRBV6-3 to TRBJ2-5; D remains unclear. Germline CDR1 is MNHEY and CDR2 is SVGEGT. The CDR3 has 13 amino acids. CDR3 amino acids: CASTGPDQGTQYF. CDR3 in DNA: TGTGCCAGCACCGGTCCGGACCAAGGGACCCAGTACTTC.

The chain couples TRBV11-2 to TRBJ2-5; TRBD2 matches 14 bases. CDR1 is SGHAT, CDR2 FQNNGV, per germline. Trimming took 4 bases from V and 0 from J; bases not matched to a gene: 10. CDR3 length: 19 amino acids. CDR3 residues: CASSSWTSGGPYHQETQYF. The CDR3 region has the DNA TGTGCCAGCAGCTCCTGGACTAGCGGGGGGCCCTACCACCAAGAGACCCAGTACTTC.

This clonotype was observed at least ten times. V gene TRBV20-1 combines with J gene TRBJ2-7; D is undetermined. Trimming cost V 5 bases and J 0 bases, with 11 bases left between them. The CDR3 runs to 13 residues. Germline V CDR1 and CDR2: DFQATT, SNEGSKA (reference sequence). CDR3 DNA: TGCAGTGCTGTAGTTAGGGACTCCTACGAGCAGTACTTC. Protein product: CSAVVRDSYEQYF.

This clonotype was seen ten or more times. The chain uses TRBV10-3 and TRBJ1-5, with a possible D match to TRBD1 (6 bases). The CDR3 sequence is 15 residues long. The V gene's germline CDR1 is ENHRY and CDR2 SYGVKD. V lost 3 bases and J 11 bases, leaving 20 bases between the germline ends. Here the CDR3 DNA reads TGTGCCATCAGTGACCCCAGGAGCGGGGCAGGGGCCCAGCATTTT. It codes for CAISDPRSGAGAQHF.

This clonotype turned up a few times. The CDR3 sequence: CASSLLTHGTEAFF. For the CDR3, the DNA is TGTGCCAGCAGCTTACTCACCCACGGCACTGAAGCTTTCTTT. V is TRBV7-3 and J is TRBJ1-1; D is undetermined. In germline, CDR1 is SGHTA, CDR2 FQGTGA. The CDR3 loop spans 14 amino acids. The V gene lost 2 bases and the J gene lost 4 bases, with 11 bases spanning the gap.

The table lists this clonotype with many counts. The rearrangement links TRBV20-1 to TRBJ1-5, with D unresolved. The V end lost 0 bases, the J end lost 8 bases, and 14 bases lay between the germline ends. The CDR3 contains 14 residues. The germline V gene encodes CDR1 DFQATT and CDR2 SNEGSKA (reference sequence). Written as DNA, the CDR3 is TGCAGTGCTAGAGATACGGCAGGCCGGGAGCCCCAGCATTTT. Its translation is CSARDTAGREPQHF.

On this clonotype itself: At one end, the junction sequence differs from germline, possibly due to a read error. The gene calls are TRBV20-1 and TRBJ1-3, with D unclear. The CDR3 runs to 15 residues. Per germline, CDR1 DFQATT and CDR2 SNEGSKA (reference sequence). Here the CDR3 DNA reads TGCAGTGCTAGAGCCGACGACGGCGCCGGAAACACCATATGTTTT. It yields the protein CSARADDGAGNTICF.

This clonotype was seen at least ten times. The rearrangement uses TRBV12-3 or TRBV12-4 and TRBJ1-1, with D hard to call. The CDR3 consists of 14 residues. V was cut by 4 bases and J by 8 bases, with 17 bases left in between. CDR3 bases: TGTGCCAGCAGTTGGCCCATGAGGGAGGGCGAAGCTTTCTTT. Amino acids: CASSWPMREGEAFF.

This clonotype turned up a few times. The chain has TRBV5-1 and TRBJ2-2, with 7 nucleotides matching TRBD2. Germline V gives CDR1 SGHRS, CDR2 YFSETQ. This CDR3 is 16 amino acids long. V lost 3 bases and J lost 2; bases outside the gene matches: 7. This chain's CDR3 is CASSYSGPLNTGELFF. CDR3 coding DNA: TGCGCCAGCAGCTATAGCGGGCCGCTAAACACCGGGGAGCTGTTTTTT. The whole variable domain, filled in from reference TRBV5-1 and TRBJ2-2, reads KAGVTQTPRYLIKTRGQQVTLSCSPISGHRSVSWYQQTPGQGLQFLFEYFSETQRNKGNFPGRFSGRQFSNSRSEMNVSTLELGDSALYLCASSYSGPLNTGELFFGEGSRLTVL.

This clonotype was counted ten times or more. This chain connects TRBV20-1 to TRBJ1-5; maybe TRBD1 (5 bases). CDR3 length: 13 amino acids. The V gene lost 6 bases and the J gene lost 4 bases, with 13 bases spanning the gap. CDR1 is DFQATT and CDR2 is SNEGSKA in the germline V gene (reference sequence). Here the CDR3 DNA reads TGCAGTGCCCCCGGACAAGGGAATCAGCCCCAGCATTTT. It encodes CSAPGQGNQPQHF.

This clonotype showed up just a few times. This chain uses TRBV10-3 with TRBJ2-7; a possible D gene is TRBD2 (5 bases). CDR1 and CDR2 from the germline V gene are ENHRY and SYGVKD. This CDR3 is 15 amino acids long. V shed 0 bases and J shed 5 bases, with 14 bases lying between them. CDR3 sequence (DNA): TGTGCCATCAGTGAGTCTCCTGGCTCGGGGAACGAGCAGTACTTC. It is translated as CAISESPGSGNEQYF.

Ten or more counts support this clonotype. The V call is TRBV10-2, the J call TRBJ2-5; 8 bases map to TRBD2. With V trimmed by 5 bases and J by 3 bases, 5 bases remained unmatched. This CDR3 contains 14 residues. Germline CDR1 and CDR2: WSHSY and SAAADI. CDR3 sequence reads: CASSLLAAKETQYF. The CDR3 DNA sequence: TGCGCCAGCAGTTTACTAGCGGCTAAAGAGACCCAGTACTTC.

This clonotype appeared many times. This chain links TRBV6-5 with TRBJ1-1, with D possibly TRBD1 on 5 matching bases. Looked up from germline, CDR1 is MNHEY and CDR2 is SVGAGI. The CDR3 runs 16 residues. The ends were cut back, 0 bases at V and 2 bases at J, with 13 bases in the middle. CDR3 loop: CASSYSKDILNTEAFF. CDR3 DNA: TGTGCCAGCAGTTACTCAAAGGACATATTAAACACTGAAGCTTTCTTT.

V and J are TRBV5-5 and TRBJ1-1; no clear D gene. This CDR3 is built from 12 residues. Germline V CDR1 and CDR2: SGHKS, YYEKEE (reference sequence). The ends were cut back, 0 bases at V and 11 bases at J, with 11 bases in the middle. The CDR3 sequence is CASSLAMRLAFF. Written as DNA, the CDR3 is TGTGCCAGCAGCTTGGCTATGCGCCTGGCTTTCTTT. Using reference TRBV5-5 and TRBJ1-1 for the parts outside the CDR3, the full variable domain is DAGVTQSPTHLIKTRGQQVTLRCSPISGHKSVSWYQQVLGQGPQFIFQYYEKEERGRGNFPDRFSARQFPNYSSELNVNALLLGDSALYLCASSLAMRLAFFGQGTRLTVV.

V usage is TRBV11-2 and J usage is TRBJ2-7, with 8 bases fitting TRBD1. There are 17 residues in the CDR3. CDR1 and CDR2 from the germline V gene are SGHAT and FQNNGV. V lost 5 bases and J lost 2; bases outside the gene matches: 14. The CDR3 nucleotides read TGTGCCAGCAGCCCTAGGAGTTTGGGACAGGTGACCTACGAGCAGTACTTC. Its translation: CASSPRSLGQVTYEQYF.

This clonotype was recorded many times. Here the CDR3 reads CASSLLDRGNTEAFF. As DNA, the CDR3 is TGTGCCAGCAGCTTATTGGACAGGGGTAACACTGAAGCTTTCTTT. The chain carries TRBV7-9 and TRBJ1-1; TRBD1 aligns across 9 bases. Trimming took 2 bases from V and 2 from J; bases not matched to a gene: 3. There are 15 residues in the CDR3. In germline, CDR1 is SEHNR, CDR2 FQNEAQ (reference sequence).

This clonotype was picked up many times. CDR3 bases: TGTGCCAGCAGCTTCCTGGGACGGGCTGGTTCAGGAAACACCATATATTTT. It codes for CASSFLGRAGSGNTIYF. This chain links TRBV11-2 with TRBJ1-3, with D maybe TRBD1 (5 bases). CDR3 length: 17 amino acids. The germline CDR1 and CDR2 sequences are SGHAT and FQNNGV. The V gene lost 3 bases and the J gene lost 4 bases, with 19 bases spanning the gap.

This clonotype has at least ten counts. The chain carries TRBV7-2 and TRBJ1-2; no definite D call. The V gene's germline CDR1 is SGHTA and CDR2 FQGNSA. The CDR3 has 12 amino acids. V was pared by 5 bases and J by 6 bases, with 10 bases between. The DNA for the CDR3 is TGTGCCAGCAGCCCCGGACTGAATGGCTACACCTTC. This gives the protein CASSPGLNGYTF.

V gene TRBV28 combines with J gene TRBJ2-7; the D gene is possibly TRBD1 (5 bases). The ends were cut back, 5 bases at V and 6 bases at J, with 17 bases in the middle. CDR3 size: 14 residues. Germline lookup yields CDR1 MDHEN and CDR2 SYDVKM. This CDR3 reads CASSKTVRWGEQYF. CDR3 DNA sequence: TGTGCCAGCAGTAAGACAGTTAGGTGGGGCGAGCAGTACTTC.